Only one count was recorded for the clone carrying this T cell receptor (beta chain). Clones were read by immunoSEQ multiplex PCR, and TCRdb kept only the in-frame ones, dropping some. Found here are about 250,000 clones, around 88% of them singletons; the top ten hold around 6.6%. CDR1 and CDR2 (germline): LGHNA, YSLEER. This CDR3 is 13 amino acids long. The V gene end was trimmed by 4 bases and the J gene end by 4 bases; junction bases not matched to a gene: 3. The data stem from a study of blood T cell repertoires in COVID-19. The chain carries TRBV4-3 and TRBJ2-7; 8 nucleotides agree with TRBD1. Sequenced: peripheral blood. This sequence originates from a woman aged 25 to 39 with COVID-19, enrolled during active disease. The chain's CDR3 is CASSPGQEYEQYF. The CDR3 bases are TGCGCCAGCAGCCCGGGACAGGAATACGAGCAGTACTTC.